The rows below give T cell receptor beta chains drawn from one sample of a study of blood T cell repertoires in COVID-19. TCRdb's table, derived via immunoSEQ multiplex PCR, lists solely in-frame clones and lacks some. The sample comprises some 130,000 clones, around nine tenths of which are singletons, and around 10% rests with the top ten. The sample comprised peripheral blood. These TCRs come from a woman in her sixties or seventies with COVID-19, enrolled during active disease. Each CDR3 is given with its conserved first and last residue.

CASSLGAGLNSPLHF	TRBV5-1
CATSDPGVANYGYTF	TRBV24-1
CASSRDRGPEQYF	TRBV5-1
CASSLVRAVNQPQHF	TRBV7-8
CASSVGRAGTPSYEQYF	TRBV9
CASSKRRWREDTQYF	TRBV5-1
CASSPMGTSGAGEQFF	TRBV3-1/TRBV3-2
CASDVAGGVQFF	TRBV2
CASSYGQGLFDSSTDTQYF	TRBV5-1
CASSWTTGTGNQPQHF	TRBV28
CASSLQSTGHEQYF	TRBV7-9